The clone carrying this TCR beta chain has more than one count but fewer than ten. Its target is not known. This record belongs to a study of graft-versus-host responses after intestinal transplantation. Study summary: Recipients uniformly received anti-thymocyte globulin induction, followed by tacrolimus and steroids for about three years.

TCRdb's table, derived via immunoSEQ multiplex PCR, lists solely in-frame clones and lacks some. The table shows some 70,000 clones, with roughly 84% occurring only once. This specimen consisted of unstimulated CD8+ T cells sorted from spleen or lymph node cells, obtained before transplant. The receptor was derived from a human donor who was the organ donor for an intestinal transplant.

The CDR3 bases are TGTGCCATCAGTGCGGCCACCGGGGGTCTCGAGCAGTACTTC. It codes for CAISAATGGLEQYF. The chain is built from TRBV10-3 and TRBJ2-7; D might be TRBD2 (6 bases). Trimming took off 4 bases at V and 6 bases at J, with 16 bases between the two ends. The CDR3 is 14 residues long. Looked up from germline, CDR1 is ENHRY and CDR2 is SYGVKD.